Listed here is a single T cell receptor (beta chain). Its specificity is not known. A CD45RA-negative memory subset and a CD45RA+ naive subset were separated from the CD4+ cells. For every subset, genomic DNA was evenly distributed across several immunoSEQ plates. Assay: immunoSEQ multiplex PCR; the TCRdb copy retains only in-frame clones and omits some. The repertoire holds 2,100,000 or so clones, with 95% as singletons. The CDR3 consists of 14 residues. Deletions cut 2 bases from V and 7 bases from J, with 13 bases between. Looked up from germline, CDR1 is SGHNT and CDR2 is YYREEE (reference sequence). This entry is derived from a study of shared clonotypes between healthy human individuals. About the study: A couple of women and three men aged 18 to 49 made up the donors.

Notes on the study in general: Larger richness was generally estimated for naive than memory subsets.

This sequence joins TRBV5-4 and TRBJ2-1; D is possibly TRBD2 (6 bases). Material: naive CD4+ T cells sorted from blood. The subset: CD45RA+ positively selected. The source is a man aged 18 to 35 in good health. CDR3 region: CASSFIGAGNEQFF. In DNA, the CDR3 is TGTGCCAGCAGCTTTATAGGGGCGGGGAATGAGCAGTTCTTC.